This T cell receptor (beta chain) was identified during a study of T cells in localized non-small cell lung cancer. Data came from immunoSEQ multiplex PCR; TCRdb stores just in-frame clones and leaves some out. Of 15,000 to 20,000 clones listed, 80% to 90% were seen once; the top ten hold roughly a third. In regard to this clone: An end of the junction does not agree with germline; a read error may underlie this.

The material sequenced was peripheral blood, taken before any cancer treatment. The sequence was collected from a male donor aged 60 or over with stage III lung adenocarcinoma.

In DNA form, the CDR3 reads TGTGCCCGCAGCCAAGGGTGGGCTTCCGGCACAGATACGCAGTATTTT. Protein sequence: CARSQGWASGTDTQYF. This sequence joins TRBV7-3 and TRBJ2-3; D is ambiguous. Germline loops: CDR1 SGHTA, CDR2 FQGTGA. This CDR3 is built from 16 residues.